What follows describes a single TCR beta chain. Only a few counts were recorded for this clonotype. Its antigen has not been determined. Base quality data are lacking; no much larger clone is found one base away. Preparation of the library involved 5' RACE. The sample was run on an Illumina HiSeq 2000. A universal primer binding site was added through template switching, and the final cDNA carried a unique molecular identifier so that TCR cDNA molecules could be counted accurately. Specific primers in the conserved constant-segment region were used to synthesize first-strand cDNA for TCR alpha and beta chains. To control for contamination, every cDNA library was double barcoded, receiving both a SMART-Mk sample barcode and Illumina barcodes. TruSeq adapter sequences, together with Illumina sample barcodes, were added in two successive PCR steps. Sequencing of the TCR alpha and beta cDNA libraries was done on the Illumina HiSeq platform using custom primers. The source study handled its data this way. MiGEC was used to process raw reads and extract unique molecular identifiers, and MiXCR was used to find CDR3 positions. For each individual, recombination models were inferred using an EM algorithm with the repgenHMM and IGoR tools. The analysis of shared clonotypes was done with the tcR package in R, with sharing normalized by the product of cloneset sizes. To study raw recombination free of thymic and clonal selection effects, out-of-frame nonproductive sequences were analyzed. TCRdb reworked the public reads: Q25 trimming with fastp, MiXCR clone assembly, productive beta chains retained. Rows merge per CDR3 protein into single entries with the most common DNA and genes. The V and J calls were not made by the authors but by TCRdb's processing. For this sample the table gives around 500,000 distinct CDR3 sequences, of which 13% to 15% were detected only once. The leading ten clones occupy approximately 0.52% of the sample.

These data belong to a study of identical twins (dated by TCRdb to about 2016). Concerning the study at large: To test whether fetal clonotypes persist, this study deep-sequenced TCR alpha and beta repertoires from monozygotic twins, from unrelated adults of various ages, and from cord blood. To rule out contamination, the twin experiments were replicated at different times with different library preparation protocols. The paper as a whole reports these results and caveats: Because the same donors could not be followed over many years, the conclusions depended on cross-sectional statistical analysis. In monozygotic twins, out-of-frame TCR alpha sharing was systematically underestimated by recombination models, although the models agreed with sharing between unrelated individuals. Excess twin sharing in beta out-of-frame sequences was weaker because fewer shared sequences lowered the signal-to-noise ratio. Invariant T cells such as MAIT and iNKT could partly confound zero-insertion analyses, though diverse VJ usage argued against this for most clonotypes. Abundant cord blood beta clonotypes had fewer insertions, young adult naive repertoires showed a similar but weaker trend, and memory repertoires showed no such trend. Compared with coincidental sharing between unrelated individuals, out-of-frame TCR alpha sequences shared between twins had an excess of sequences with low generation probability.

The CDR3 sequence holds 18 residues, the cysteine and phenylalanine included. The sequence is cut down to CDR3 DNA, 54 bases in frame from base 1. Per the germline V gene (reference sequence), DFQATT is the CDR1 and SNEGSKA is the CDR2. V ends up 0 bases short and J 5 bases short, with an unmatched junction base count of 16. Every donor in the study was a healthy Caucasian. Three pairs of female monozygotic twins, all aged roughly 18 to 29 years, were included in the twin cohort. Positive isolation kits from Invitrogen were used to isolate CD4+ and CD8+ T cell populations. These same records also appear under a second study, on yellow fever vaccine responses in identical twins. In that second paper, the authors write: The T cell response to vaccination in identical twins was reported by the authors to appear partly convergent and partly personalized. Focusing on identical twins, the study followed the T cell clones that responded to the vaccine, and did so with precision.

The specimen was CD4+ T cells sorted from blood. The rearrangement joined TRBV20-1 to TRBJ1-5; 7 nucleotides in the junction match TRBD1. This sequence originates from a woman aged 18-30 years in good health. The sequenced DNA: TGCAGTGCTAGAGATTCAGGAAGACAGGGAGGATTAGATCAGCCCCAGCATTTT. This translates into CSARDSGRQGGLDQPQHF.